The source of this T cell receptor beta chain is a study of PD-1 blockade in classical Hodgkin lymphoma. Whole-study results and caveats: Nothing has yet pinned down what causes the repertoire differences, possibly disease activity or prior therapy. According to reports, newly diagnosed patients had lower baseline TCR diversity than healthy donors, and relapsed/refractory patients had lower baseline TCR diversity still.

As for time point: newly diagnosed, previously untreated cHL patient sample. After thawing, PBMCs were subjected to magnetic negative selection to isolate CD8+ T cells. It was PBMCs in newly diagnosed, untreated classical Hodgkin lymphoma that served as comparison. To note about this clone: Its antigen remains unidentified.

Germline CDR1 is SEHNR and CDR2 is FQNEAQ (reference sequence). CDR3 length equals 14 residues. Trimming took off 8 bases at V and 1 base at J, with 12 bases between the two ends. Produced via immunoSEQ multiplex PCR; TCRdb's table is partial and in-frame only. The sample comprises 10,000 or so clones, 85% to 90% of which are singletons, and 15% rests with the top ten. This rearrangement joins TRBV7-9 to TRBJ2-1; D might be TRBD1 (5 bases). The sequence derives from a human donor with classical Hodgkin lymphoma. Sequencing input: CD8+ T cells from blood. CDR3 coding DNA: TGTGCCAGCCAAGGGCAGGGTTCCTACAATGAGCAGTTCTTC. Protein product: CASQGQGSYNEQFF.